This T cell receptor (beta chain) came from a study of blood T cell repertoires in COVID-19. Study background: Both acute and convalescent COVID-19 samples were obtained from the United States, Italy and Spain. T cells, B-cell-depleted T cells, or PBMCs supplied cDNA or gDNA.

Study processing details: How many nucleated cells were present was estimated from reference gene primer amplification. Only in-frame clones appear in the TCRdb table, and some are missing; sequencing was by immunoSEQ multiplex PCR. V and J calls and clone size are as listed in that table; D and trimming were resolved from the DNA. Of around 250,000 clones in the sample, roughly 88% were seen once. V was clipped by 2 bases and J by 6 bases; unmatched bases: 10. The CDR3 has 16 residues. The germline V gene has CDR1 LNHDA and CDR2 SQIVND (reference sequence). The genes are TRBV19 and TRBJ2-1, with 7 bases fitting TRBD1. Material for sequencing was peripheral blood. The TCR sequence derives from a woman aged 25 to 39 with active or convalescent COVID-19. The CDR3 DNA reads as TGTGCCAGTAGTATAAGGGGGCAGGGGTGGATCAATGAGCAGTTCTTC. This codes for CASSIRGQGWINEQFF.